These 8 T cell receptor beta chains were all obtained from the same sample, sequenced in a study of regulatory T cells in long-lasting Graves disease. Relying on iRepertoire HTBI primers and Arm-PCR of CDR3 regions, the team built TCR beta libraries. TCRdb re-called the multiplex PCR reads with MiXCR, one entry per CDR3 protein. The repertoire includes around 460,000 distinct CDR3 sequences, 11% to 15% of them detected once, and approximately 15% sits in the top ten. The sample's time point: newly diagnosed GD, antithyroid drugs for less than 3 months. PBMC RNA was the source of the TCR library. A further study also used this sample, focusing on T cells in Graves' hyperthyroidism and ophthalmopathy.

Sequenced here: peripheral blood mononuclear cells (PBMCs), sampled at new diagnosis, from a patient treated with antithyroid drugs. These receptors all stem from a woman in her fifties or sixties with Graves disease.

Remarks on this clonotype: A read error is the likely source, as a far larger clone sits one nucleotide away. Since no conserved phenylalanine or tryptophan closes the CDR3, a read error is the likely cause. The CDR3 bases are TGTGCCAGCAGTGCACCGGGGACGATCAGTCAAGCTTTCTCT. The encoded protein is CASSAPGTISQAFS. The genes are TRBV6-5 and TRBJ1-1, with D possibly TRBD1 on 5 matching bases. The CDR3 has 14 residues. The ends were cut back, 5 bases at V and 9 bases at J, with 19 bases in the middle. Germline lookup yields CDR1 MNHEY and CDR2 SVGAGI.

Many counts were recorded for this clonotype. The chain combines TRBV12-3 or TRBV12-4 with TRBJ1-1, with D uncertain. CDR3 length: 13 residues. Trimming removed 3 bases from V and 5 bases from J, with 10 bases in between. The chain's CDR3 is CASSLEGLTEAFF. The CDR3 DNA is TGTGCCAGCAGTTTGGAAGGGTTGACTGAAGCTTTCTTT.

The gene calls are TRBV6-1 and TRBJ1-6; 7 bases map to TRBD1. The J segment lost 8 bases and the V segment lost 4 bases, leaving 8 bases of the junction unmatched. The CDR3 spans 15 residues. The germline CDR1 and CDR2 sequences are MNHNS and SASEGT. This CDR3 reads CASSATRGQYSPLHF. CDR3 coding DNA: TGTGCCAGCAGTGCCACGAGGGGACAGTATTCACCCCTCCACTTT.

This clonotype appeared a few times. The chain uses TRBV5-1 and TRBJ2-2; perhaps TRBD1 as D (5 bases). Trimming removed 4 bases from V and 6 bases from J, with 10 bases in between. Germline V gene lookup returns CDR1 SGHRS and CDR2 YFSETQ. CDR3 length: 13 amino acids. CDR3: CASSEPQAGELFF. The CDR3 DNA reads as TGCGCCAGCAGCGAGCCACAGGCCGGGGAGCTGTTTTTT.

This clonotype was seen only a few times. This chain uses TRBV7-2 with TRBJ1-6; D call uncertain. Germline V gives CDR1 SGHTA, CDR2 FQGNSA. CDR3 length equals 17 residues. V lost 1 base and J 0 bases, leaving 10 bases between the germline ends. The CDR3 is CASSLETESSYNSPLHF. The CDR3 DNA is TGTGCCAGCAGCTTAGAAACAGAAAGCTCCTATAATTCACCCCTCCACTTT.

This clonotype was seen just once. This may be a read error: a much more frequent sequence differs by one nucleotide. The chain uses TRBV18 and TRBJ2-5; TRBD2 is a possible D gene (6 bases). Germline V gives CDR1 KGHSH, CDR2 LQKENI. The CDR3 is 17 residues long. CDR3 DNA sequence: TGTGCCAGCTCACCATGGTTGGCGGGGCGAATCCAAGAGACCCAGTGCTTC. Its protein product is CASSPWLAGRIQETQCF. The full variable domain, with the rest looked up from reference TRBV18 and TRBJ2-5, is NAGVMQNPRHLVRRRGQEARLRCSPMKGHSHVYWYRQLPEEGLKFMVYLQKENIIDESGMPKERFSAEFPKEGPSILRIQQVVRGDSAAYFCASSPWLAGRIQETQCFGPGTRLLVL.

This clonotype appeared many times. This chain links TRBV6-2 or TRBV6-3 with TRBJ2-5; no definite D call. The CDR3 sequence is 12 residues long. Trimming took off 7 bases at V and 3 bases at J, with 9 bases between the two ends. The germline V gene has CDR1 MNHEY and CDR2 SVGEGT. CDR3 in amino acids: CASKRNEETQYF. CDR3 sequence (DNA): TGTGCCAGCAAACGGAATGAAGAGACCCAGTACTTC.

In its sample, this clonotype was seen many times. Here the CDR3 reads CASSNGGDGAYEQYF. The CDR3 bases are TGCGCCAGCAGCAACGGAGGCGACGGTGCCTACGAGCAGTACTTC. The chain recombines TRBV5-1 with TRBJ2-7, with D possibly being TRBD2 (5 bases). V dropped 4 bases and J dropped 2 bases, with 16 bases sitting between them. The CDR3 loop spans 15 amino acids. CDR1 and CDR2 (germline): SGHRS, YFSETQ.